This paragraph covers one TCR beta chain sequence. Its target is unknown. Looked up from germline, CDR1 is SGHVS and CDR2 is FQNEAQ. Trimming removed 0 bases from V and 1 base from J, with 13 bases in between. CDR3 size: 16 residues. The data originate from a study of cytomegalovirus exposure and HLA in healthy donors. Study in general: The approximately 680 first-cohort repertoires and the 95 to 150 validation repertoires shared the same platform, a later analysis reported.

Findings of the study overall: Across donors, most TCRs were seen rarely, yet some public ones were widespread. The TCR clusters that emerged in the first cohort tended, a later analysis found, to co-occur in the 120 validation repertoires.

The assay was immunoSEQ multiplex PCR, and TCRdb's table has in-frame clones only and misses some. The sample yields more than 200,000 clones, 80% to 95% seen once. The sequenced material came from PBMCs. This clonotype was sampled from a woman in her twenties or thirties in good health and CMV-seronegative. This chain uses TRBV7-8 with TRBJ2-7; D is possibly TRBD2 (5 bases). CDR3 DNA sequence: TGTGCCAGCAGCTTAGCTTCGAGGGAGTTGTCCTACGAGCAGTACTTC. This codes for CASSLASRELSYEQYF.